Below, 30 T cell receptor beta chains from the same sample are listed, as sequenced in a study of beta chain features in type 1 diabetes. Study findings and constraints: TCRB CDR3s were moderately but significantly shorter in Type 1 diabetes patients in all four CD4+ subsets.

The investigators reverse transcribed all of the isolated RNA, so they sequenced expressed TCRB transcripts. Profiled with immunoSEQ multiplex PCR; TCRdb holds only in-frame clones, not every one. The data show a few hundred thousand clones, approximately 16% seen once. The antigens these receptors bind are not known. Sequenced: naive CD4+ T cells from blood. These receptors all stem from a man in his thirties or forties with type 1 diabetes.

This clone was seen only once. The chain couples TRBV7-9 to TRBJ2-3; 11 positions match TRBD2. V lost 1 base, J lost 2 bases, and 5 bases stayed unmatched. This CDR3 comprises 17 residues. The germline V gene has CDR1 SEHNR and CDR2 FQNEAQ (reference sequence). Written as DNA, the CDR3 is TGTGCCAGCAGCTTAGACGCTAGCGGGGGGCCCACAGATACGCAGTATTTT. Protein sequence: CASSLDASGGPTDTQYF.

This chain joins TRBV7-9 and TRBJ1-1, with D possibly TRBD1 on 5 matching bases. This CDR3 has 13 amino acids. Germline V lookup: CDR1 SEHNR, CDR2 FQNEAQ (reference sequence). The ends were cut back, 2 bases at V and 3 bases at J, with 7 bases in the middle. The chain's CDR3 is CASSLQGDTEAFF. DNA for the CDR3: TGTGCCAGCAGCTTACAAGGGGACACTGAAGCTTTCTTT. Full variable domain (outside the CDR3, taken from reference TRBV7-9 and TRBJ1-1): DTGVSQNPRHKITKRGQNVTFRCDPISEHNRLYWYRQTLGQGPEFLTYFQNEAQLEKSRLLSDRFSAERPKGSFSTLEIQRTEQGDSAMYLCASSLQGDTEAFFGQGTRLTVV.

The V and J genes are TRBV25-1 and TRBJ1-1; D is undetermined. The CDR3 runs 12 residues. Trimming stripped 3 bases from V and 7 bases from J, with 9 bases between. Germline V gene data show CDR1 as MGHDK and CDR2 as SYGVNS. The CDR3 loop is CASSDMSGEAFF. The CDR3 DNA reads TGTGCCAGCAGTGATATGAGTGGTGAAGCTTTCTTT.

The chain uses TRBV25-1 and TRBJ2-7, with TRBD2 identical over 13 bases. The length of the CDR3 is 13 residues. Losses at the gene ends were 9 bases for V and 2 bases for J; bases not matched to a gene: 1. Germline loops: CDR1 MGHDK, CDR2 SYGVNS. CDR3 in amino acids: CASGLAGAYEQYF. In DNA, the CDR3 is TGTGCCAGTGGACTAGCGGGAGCCTACGAGCAGTACTTC.

CDR3 region: CSVERVDRIYGYTF. Written as DNA, the CDR3 is TGCAGCGTTGAAAGGGTGGACAGGATCTATGGCTACACCTTC. V usage is TRBV29-1 and J usage is TRBJ1-2, with 7 bases aligning to TRBD1. The CDR3 has 14 residues. Looked up from germline, CDR1 is SQVTM and CDR2 is ANQGSEA. The V segment lost 2 bases and the J segment 4 bases; nucleotides outside the gene matches: 7.

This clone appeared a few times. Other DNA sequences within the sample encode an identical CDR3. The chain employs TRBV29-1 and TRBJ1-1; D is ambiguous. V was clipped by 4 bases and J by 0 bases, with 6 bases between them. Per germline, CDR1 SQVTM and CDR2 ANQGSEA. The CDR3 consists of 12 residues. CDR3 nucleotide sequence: TGCAGCGTTGTACCAGTGAACACTGAAGCTTTCTTT. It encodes CSVVPVNTEAFF.

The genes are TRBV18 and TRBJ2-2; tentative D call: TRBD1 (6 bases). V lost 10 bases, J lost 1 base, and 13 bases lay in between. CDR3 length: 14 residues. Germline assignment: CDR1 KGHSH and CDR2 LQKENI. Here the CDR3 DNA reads TGTGCCACCGTTCCGGGACAGAACACCGGGGAGCTGTTTTTT. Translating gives CATVPGQNTGELFF.

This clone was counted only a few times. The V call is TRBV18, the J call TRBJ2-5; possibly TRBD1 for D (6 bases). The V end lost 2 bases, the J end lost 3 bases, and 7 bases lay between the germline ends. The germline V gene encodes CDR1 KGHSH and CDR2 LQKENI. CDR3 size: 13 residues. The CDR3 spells CASSPYREETQYF. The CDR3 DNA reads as TGTGCCAGCTCACCATACAGGGAAGAGACCCAGTACTTC.

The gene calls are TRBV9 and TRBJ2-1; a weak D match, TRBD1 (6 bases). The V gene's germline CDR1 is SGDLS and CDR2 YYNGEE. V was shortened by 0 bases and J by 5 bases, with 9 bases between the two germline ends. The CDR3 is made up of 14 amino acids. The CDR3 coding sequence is TGTGCCAGCAGCGTAGAGTGGACAGACAATGAGCAGTTCTTC. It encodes CASSVEWTDNEQFF.

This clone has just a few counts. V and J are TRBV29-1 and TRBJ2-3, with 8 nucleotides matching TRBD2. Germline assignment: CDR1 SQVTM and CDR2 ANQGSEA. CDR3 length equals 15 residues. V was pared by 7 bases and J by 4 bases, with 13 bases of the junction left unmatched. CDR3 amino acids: CSARRGAEESDTQYF. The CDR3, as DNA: TGCAGCGCCCGGCGGGGGGCAGAGGAGTCAGATACGCAGTATTTT.

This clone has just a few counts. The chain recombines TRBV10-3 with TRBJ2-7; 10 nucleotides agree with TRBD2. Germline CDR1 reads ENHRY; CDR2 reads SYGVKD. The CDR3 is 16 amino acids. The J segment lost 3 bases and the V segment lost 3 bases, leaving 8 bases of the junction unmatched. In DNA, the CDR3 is TGTGCCATCAGTGACTACTCTAGCGGGAGAATCTACGAGCAGTACTTC. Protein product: CAISDYSSGRIYEQYF.

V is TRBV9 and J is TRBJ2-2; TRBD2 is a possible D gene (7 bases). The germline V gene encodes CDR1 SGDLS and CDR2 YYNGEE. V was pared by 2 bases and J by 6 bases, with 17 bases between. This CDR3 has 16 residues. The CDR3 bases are TGTGCCAGCAGCGTTTTTTCCCGGGGGGCGGCCGGGGAGCTGTTTTTT. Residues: CASSVFSRGAAGELFF.

This CDR3 reads CSVTGTGVRVTQYF. CDR3 nucleotide sequence: TGCAGCGTCACCGGAACAGGGGTGAGGGTTACGCAGTATTTT. The chain recombines TRBV29-1 with TRBJ2-3; TRBD1 matches 7 bases. The CDR3 contains 14 residues. Trimming at V came to 6 bases and at J to 8 bases, leaving 14 bases not matched to a gene. Germline assignment: CDR1 SQVTM and CDR2 ANQGSEA.

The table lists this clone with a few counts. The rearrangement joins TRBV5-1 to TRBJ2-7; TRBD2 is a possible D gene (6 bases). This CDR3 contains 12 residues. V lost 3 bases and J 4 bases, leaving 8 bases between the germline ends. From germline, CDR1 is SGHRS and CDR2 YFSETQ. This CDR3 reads CASSSGSYEQYF. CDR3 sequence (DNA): TGCGCCAGCAGCTCCGGGAGTTACGAGCAGTACTTC.

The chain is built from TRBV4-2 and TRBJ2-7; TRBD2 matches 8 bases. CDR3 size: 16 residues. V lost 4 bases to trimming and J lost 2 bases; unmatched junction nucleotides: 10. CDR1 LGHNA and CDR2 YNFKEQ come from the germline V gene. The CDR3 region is CASSRLTSGDTYEQYF. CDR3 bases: TGTGCCAGCAGCCGTCTCACTAGCGGCGACACCTACGAGCAGTACTTC.

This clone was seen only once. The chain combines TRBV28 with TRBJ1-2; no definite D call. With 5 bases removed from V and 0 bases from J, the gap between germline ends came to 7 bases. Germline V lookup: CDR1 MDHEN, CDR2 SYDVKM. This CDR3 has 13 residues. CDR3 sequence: CASSPTTNYGYTF. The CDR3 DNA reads TGTGCCAGCAGTCCGACAACTAACTATGGCTACACCTTC.

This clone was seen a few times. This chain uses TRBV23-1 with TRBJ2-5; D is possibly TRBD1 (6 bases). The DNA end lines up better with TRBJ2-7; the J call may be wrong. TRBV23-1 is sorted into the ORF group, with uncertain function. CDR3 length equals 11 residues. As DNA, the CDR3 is TGCGCCAGCCCTCGGACAGCCGAGCAGTACTTC. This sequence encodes CASPRTAEQYF.

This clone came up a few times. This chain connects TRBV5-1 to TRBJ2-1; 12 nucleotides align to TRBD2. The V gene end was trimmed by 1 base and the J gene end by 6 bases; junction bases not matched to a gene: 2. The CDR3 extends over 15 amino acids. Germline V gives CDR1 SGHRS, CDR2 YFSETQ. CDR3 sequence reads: CASSLLTSGSNEQFF. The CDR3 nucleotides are TGCGCCAGCAGCTTGTTGACTAGCGGGAGCAATGAGCAGTTCTTC.

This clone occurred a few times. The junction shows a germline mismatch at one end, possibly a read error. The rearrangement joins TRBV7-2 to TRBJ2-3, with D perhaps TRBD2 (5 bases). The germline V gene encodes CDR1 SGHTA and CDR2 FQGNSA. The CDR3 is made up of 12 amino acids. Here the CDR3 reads CASSLAPDTQYF. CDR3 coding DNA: TGTGCCAGCAGCCTAGCACCAGATACGCAGTATTTT.

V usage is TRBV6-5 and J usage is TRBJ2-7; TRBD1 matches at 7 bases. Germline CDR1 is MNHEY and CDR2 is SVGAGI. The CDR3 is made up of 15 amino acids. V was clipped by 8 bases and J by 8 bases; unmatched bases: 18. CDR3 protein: CASSVARGQGYKQYF. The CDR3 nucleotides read TGTGCCAGCTCGGTCGCGAGGGGGCAGGGGTATAAGCAGTACTTC.

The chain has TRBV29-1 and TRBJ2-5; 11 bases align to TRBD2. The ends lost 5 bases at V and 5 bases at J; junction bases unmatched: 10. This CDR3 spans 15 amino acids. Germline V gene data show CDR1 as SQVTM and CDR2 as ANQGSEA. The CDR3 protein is CSVSIAGGPPETQYF. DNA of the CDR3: TGCAGCGTTTCGATAGCGGGAGGGCCTCCGGAGACCCAGTACTTC.

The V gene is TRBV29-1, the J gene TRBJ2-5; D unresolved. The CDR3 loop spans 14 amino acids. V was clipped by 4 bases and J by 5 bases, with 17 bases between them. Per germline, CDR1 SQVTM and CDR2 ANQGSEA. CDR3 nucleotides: TGCAGCGTTGGAGTCTCCCCTAGGTGGGAGACCCAGTACTTC. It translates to CSVGVSPRWETQYF.

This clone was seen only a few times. The CDR3 loop reads CASSQDPGQGPNEQFF. The CDR3, as DNA: TGTGCCAGCAGCCAAGACCCGGGACAGGGACCGAATGAGCAGTTCTTC. The rearrangement uses TRBV14 and TRBJ2-1; 9 bases map to TRBD1. CDR1 SGHDN and CDR2 FVKESK come from the germline V gene. The CDR3 runs 16 residues. Trimming took 0 bases from V and 7 from J; bases not matched to a gene: 7.

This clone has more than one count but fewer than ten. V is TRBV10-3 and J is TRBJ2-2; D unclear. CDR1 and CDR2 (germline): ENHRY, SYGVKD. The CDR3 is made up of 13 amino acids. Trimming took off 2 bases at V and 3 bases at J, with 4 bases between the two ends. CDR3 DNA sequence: TGTGCCATCAGTGAGCTAGACACCGGGGAGCTGTTTTTT. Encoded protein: CAISELDTGELFF.

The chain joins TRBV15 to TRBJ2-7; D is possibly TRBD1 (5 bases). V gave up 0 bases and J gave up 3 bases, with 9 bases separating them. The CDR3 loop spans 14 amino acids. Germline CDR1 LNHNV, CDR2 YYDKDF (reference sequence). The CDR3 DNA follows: TGTGCCACCAGCAGAGAGGGGCATGGCTACGAGCAGTACTTC. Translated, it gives CATSREGHGYEQYF. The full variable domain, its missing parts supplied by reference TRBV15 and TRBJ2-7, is DAMVIQNPRYQVTQFGKPVTLSCSQTLNHNVMYWYQQKSSQAPKLLFHYYDKDFNNEADTPDNFQSRRPNTSFCFLDIRSPGLGDTAMYLCATSREGHGYEQYFGPGTRLTVT.

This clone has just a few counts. The CDR3 protein is CAWSVGQGDEKLFF. The CDR3 DNA follows: TGTGCCTGGAGTGTGGGCCAGGGTGATGAAAAACTGTTTTTT. The rearrangement uses TRBV30 and TRBJ1-4; D possibly corresponds to TRBD1 (5 bases). The CDR3 length is 14 residues. CDR1 and CDR2 (germline): GTSNPN, SVGIG (reference sequence). With 0 bases removed from V and 6 bases from J, the gap between germline ends came to 11 bases.

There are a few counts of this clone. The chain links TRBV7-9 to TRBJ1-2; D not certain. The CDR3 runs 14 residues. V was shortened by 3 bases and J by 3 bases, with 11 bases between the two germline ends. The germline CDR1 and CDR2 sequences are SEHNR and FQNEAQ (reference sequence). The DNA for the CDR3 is TGTGCCAGCAGCTTCGCCGGTCTCTACTATGGCTACACCTTC. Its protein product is CASSFAGLYYGYTF. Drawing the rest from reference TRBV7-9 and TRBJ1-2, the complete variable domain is DTGVSQNPRHKITKRGQNVTFRCDPISEHNRLYWYRQTLGQGPEFLTYFQNEAQLEKSRLLSDRFSAERPKGSFSTLEIQRTEQGDSAMYLCASSFAGLYYGYTFGSGTRLTVV.

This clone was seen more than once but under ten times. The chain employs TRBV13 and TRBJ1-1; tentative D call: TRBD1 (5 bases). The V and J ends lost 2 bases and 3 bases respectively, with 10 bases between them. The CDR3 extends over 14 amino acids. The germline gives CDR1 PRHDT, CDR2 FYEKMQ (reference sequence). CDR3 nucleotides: TGTGCCAGCAGCTTACGGGGGTCCGACACTGAAGCTTTCTTT. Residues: CASSLRGSDTEAFF.

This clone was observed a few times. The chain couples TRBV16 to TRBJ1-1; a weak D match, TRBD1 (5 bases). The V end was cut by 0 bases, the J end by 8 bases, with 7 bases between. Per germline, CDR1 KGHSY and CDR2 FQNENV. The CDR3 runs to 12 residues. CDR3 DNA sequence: TGTGCCAGCAGCCAATCGTGGACAGAAGCTTTCTTT. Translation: CASSQSWTEAFF.

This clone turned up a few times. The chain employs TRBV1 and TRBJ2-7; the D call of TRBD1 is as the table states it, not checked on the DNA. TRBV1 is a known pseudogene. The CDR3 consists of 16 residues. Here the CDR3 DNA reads TGCACCAGCAGCCCCCGAGACGACAGGGGGCTTCGGGAGCAGTACTTC. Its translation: CTSSPRDDRGLREQYF.